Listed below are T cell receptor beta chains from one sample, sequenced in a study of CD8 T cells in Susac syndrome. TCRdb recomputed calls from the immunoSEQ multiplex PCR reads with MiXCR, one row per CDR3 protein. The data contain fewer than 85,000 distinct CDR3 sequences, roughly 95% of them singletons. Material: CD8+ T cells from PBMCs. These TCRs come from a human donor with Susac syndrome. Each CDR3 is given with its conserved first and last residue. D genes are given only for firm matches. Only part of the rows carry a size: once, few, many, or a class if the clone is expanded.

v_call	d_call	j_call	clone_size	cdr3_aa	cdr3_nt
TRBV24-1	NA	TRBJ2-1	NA	CATLDSLNEQFF	TGTGCCACCCTCGACAGCCTCAATGAGCAGTTCTTC
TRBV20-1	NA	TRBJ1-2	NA	CSARDRAGYGYTF	TGCAGTGCTAGAGATCGGGCAGGCTATGGCTACACCTTC
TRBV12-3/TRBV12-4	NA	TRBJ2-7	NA	CASSLRLERAHEQYF	TGTGCCAGCAGTTTAAGGCTGGAAAGGGCCCACGAGCAGTACTTC
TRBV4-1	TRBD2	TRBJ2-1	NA	CASSHRGGSSYNEQFF	TGCGCCAGCAGCCATCGCGGGGGGAGCTCCTACAATGAGCAGTTCTTC
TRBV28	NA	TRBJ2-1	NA	CASRRGYNEQFF	TGTGCCAGCAGGCGGGGATACAATGAGCAGTTCTTC
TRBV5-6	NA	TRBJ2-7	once	CASSFGIGEQYF	TGTGCCAGCAGCTTTGGGATTGGCGAGCAGTACTTC
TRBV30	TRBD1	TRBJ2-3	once	CAWSGQGPDTQYF	TGTGCCTGGAGTGGACAGGGTCCAGATACGCAGTATTTT
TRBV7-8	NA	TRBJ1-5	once	CASSLEPGDSNQPQHF	TGTGCCAGCAGCTTAGAACCAGGGGACAGCAATCAGCCCCAGCATTTT
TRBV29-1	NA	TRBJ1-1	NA	CSVPKGAEAFF	TGCAGCGTTCCCAAAGGCGCTGAAGCTTTCTTT
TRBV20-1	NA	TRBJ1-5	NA	CSARDGGNNQPQHF	TGCAGTGCTAGGGACGGAGGGAACAATCAGCCCCAGCATTTT
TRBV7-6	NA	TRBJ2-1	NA	CASSQRPIEQFF	TGTGCCAGCAGCCAAAGGCCCATTGAGCAGTTCTTC
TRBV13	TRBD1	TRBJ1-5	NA	CASSMTGVQPQHF	TGTGCCAGCAGCATGACAGGGGTTCAGCCCCAGCATTTT
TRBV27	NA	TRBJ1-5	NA	CASSSRPGINQPQHF	TGTGCCAGCAGTTCACGCCCGGGAATCAATCAGCCCCAGCATTTT
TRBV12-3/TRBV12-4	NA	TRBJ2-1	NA	CASSNSPGNEQFF	TGTGCCAGCAGTAATTCCCCAGGAAATGAGCAGTTCTTC
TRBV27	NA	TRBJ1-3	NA	CASWDGPGNTIYF	TGTGCCAGCTGGGACGGCCCTGGAAACACCATATATTTT
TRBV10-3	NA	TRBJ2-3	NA	CAISSGTSTDTQYF	TGTGCCATCAGTTCCGGGACTAGCACAGATACGCAGTATTTT
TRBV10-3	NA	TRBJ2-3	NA	CAISESQGRGTDTQYF	TGTGCCATCAGTGAGTCGCAGGGCAGAGGCACAGATACGCAGTATTTT
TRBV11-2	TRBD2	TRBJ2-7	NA	CASSLWTRYEQYF	TGTGCCAGCAGCTTATGGACTAGATACGAGCAGTACTTC
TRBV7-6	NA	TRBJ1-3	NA	CASSRNGNTIYF	TGTGCCAGCAGCCGCAATGGAAACACCATATATTTT
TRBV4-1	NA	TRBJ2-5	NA	CASSHGERAQYF	TGCGCCAGCAGCCATGGGGAGCGGGCCCAGTACTTC
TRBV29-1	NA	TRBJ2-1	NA	CSGGRDISYNEQFF	TGCAGCGGGGGGCGGGACATCTCCTACAATGAGCAGTTCTTC
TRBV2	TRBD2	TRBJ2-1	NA	CASSDSGGLNEQFF	TGTGCCAGCAGTGATTCGGGGGGGCTGAATGAGCAGTTCTTC
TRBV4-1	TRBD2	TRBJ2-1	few	CASSQGLADNEQFF	TGCGCCAGCAGCCAGGGACTAGCGGACAATGAGCAGTTCTTC
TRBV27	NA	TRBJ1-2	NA	CASSLGRLTYGYTF	TGTGCCAGCAGTTTAGGCCGACTGACCTATGGCTACACCTTC
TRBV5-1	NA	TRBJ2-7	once	CASSPWTGRVDEQYF	TGCGCCAGCAGCCCCTGGACAGGGAGGGTCGACGAGCAGTACTTC
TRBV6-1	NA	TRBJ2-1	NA	CASILDSNEQFF	NA
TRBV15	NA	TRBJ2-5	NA	CATSNPRGGSQETQYF	TGTGCCACCAGCAACCCCAGGGGGGGGTCACAAGAGACCCAGTACTTC
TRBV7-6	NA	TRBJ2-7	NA	CASSLERASSYEQYF	TGTGCCAGCAGCTTAGAGCGGGCGAGCTCCTACGAGCAGTACTTC
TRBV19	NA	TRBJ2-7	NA	CASSIGPTYEQYF	TGTGCCAGTAGTATCGGACCCACCTACGAGCAGTACTTC
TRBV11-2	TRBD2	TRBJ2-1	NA	CASSIGTSGGDEQFF	TGTGCCAGCAGCATTGGGACTAGCGGAGGGGATGAGCAGTTCTTC
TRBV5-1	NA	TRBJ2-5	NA	CASSLSLFGETQYF	TGCGCCAGCAGCTTGTCACTCTTCGGGGAGACCCAGTACTTC
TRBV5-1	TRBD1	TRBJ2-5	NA	CASSRRTGSWETQYF	TGCGCCAGCAGCCGACGGACAGGGTCATGGGAGACCCAGTACTTC
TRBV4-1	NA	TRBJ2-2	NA	CASSQYSARRELFF	TGCGCCAGCAGCCAATATTCTGCGAGAAGGGAGCTGTTTTTT
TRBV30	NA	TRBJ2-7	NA	CAWSVQPSSYEQYF	TGTGCCTGGAGTGTACAACCGAGCTCCTACGAGCAGTACTTC
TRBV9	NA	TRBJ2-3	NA	CASSPVSGTQYF	TGTGCCAGCAGCCCGGTCTCCGGTACGCAGTATTTT
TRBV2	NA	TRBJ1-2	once	CASRVASYGYTF	TGTGCCAGCAGGGTAGCATCCTATGGCTACACCTTC
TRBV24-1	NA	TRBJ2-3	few	CATRGRNTDTQYF	TGTGCCACCAGGGGACGGAACACAGATACGCAGTATTTT
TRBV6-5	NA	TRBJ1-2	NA	CASSFFLPRTAIGYTF	TGTGCCAGCAGTTTTTTTCTCCCCCGAACCGCGATTGGCTACACCTTC
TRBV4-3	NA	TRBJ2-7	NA	CASAHGGPPYEQYF	TGCGCCAGCGCCCATGGGGGCCCCCCCTACGAGCAGTACTTC
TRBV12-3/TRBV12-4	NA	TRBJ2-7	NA	CASSSLLVSEQYF	TGTGCCAGCAGTTCTCTACTAGTTTCCGAGCAGTACTTC